This T cell receptor beta chain was sequenced during a study of blood T cell repertoires in COVID-19. Whole-study context: COVID-19 samples collected from the United States, Italy and Spain covered acute and convalescent phases. In each case, the material was cDNA or gDNA derived from T cells, B-cell-depleted T cells, or PBMCs.

Seattle's cohort entered during active infection and was followed longitudinally. Source study methods: Estimation of nucleated cell counts was performed using reference gene primer amplification. Method: immunoSEQ multiplex PCR; TCRdb's copy keeps in-frame clones and lacks some. V and J calls and clone size are those listed in that table; D and trimming were worked out from the DNA. The table includes about 310,000 clones, roughly nine tenths detected once. The CDR3 extends over 12 amino acids. V was pared by 5 bases and J by 6 bases, with 3 bases of the junction left unmatched. Germline V gene data show CDR1 as MNHNY and CDR2 as SVGAGI (reference sequence).

Input material: peripheral blood. This receptor was obtained from a woman between 25 and 40 years old with COVID-19, enrolled during active disease. This sequence joins TRBV6-6 and TRBJ2-7, with TRBD1 matching 8 bases. CDR3 in DNA: TGTGCCAGCAGTGACAGGGGTAGCGAGCAGTACTTC. It specifies CASSDRGSEQYF.